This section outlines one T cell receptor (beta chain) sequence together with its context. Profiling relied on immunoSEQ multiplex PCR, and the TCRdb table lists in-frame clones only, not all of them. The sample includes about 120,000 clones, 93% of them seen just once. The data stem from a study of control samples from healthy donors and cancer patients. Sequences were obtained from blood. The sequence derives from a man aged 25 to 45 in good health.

CDR3 loop: CASSLYWQQGELFF. Written as DNA, the CDR3 is TGTGCCAGCAGCCTCTATTGGCAGCAAGGGGAGCTGTTTTTT. The gene calls are TRBV14 and TRBJ2-2; no firm D call. This CDR3 contains 14 residues. Germline V lookup: CDR1 SGHDN, CDR2 FVKESK. V gave up 4 bases and J gave up 8 bases, with 14 bases separating them.